This paragraph covers one T cell receptor beta chain sequence. Its antigen is unknown. Since a much larger clone is just one base distant, this may be a read error. This record belongs to a study of shared clonotypes between healthy human individuals. The study, taken as a whole, reports: A small donor pool kept down the genetic and exposure-history diversity that was represented.

Germline V gene sequence: CDR1 SEHNR, CDR2 FQNEAQ (reference sequence). Trimming took off 5 bases at V and 1 base at J, with 8 bases between the two ends. The CDR3 spans 13 residues. In the sorted-subset replicate PCRs, about 200 ng DNA, roughly 29,000 T cell genomes, was used. Profiling relied on immunoSEQ multiplex PCR, and the TCRdb table lists in-frame clones only, not all of them. The sample lists under 850,000 clones; 55% to 80% were seen once. All donors were healthy HIV-negative adults lacking recent acute infections or vaccinations. The sequenced sample consisted of memory CD4+ T cells sorted from blood. Specified subset: CD45RA-negative fraction. The V call is TRBV7-9, the J call TRBJ1-1, with D maybe TRBD1 (6 bases). This TCR derives from a woman in her thirties in good health. The DNA for the CDR3 is TGTGCCAGCAGCGAAGGGGGGAACACTGAAGCTTTCTTT. It yields the protein CASSEGGNTEAFF.